Detailed here is one T cell receptor beta chain. Repertoires were generated with immunoSEQ multiplex PCR, while TCRdb's copy carries only in-frame clones and drops some. The top ten hold roughly 20% of the sample, which has approximately 8,800 clones, around 85% seen once. The sample comes from a study of blood T cell repertoires in COVID-19. This CDR3 comprises 15 residues. Germline trimming cut 5 bases from V and 5 bases from J; bases unmatched to any gene: 8. Per the germline V gene, CDR1 is KGHDR and CDR2 is SFDVKD. The V call is TRBV24-1, the J call TRBJ2-3, with 8 bases identical to TRBD1. The clonotype originates from a human donor with active COVID-19. The donor label of this sample is uncertain. The specimen was peripheral blood. The CDR3 DNA reads as TGTGCCACCAGTGCTGGACAGGGTGTTATAGATACGCAGTATTTT. It translates to CATSAGQGVIDTQYF.